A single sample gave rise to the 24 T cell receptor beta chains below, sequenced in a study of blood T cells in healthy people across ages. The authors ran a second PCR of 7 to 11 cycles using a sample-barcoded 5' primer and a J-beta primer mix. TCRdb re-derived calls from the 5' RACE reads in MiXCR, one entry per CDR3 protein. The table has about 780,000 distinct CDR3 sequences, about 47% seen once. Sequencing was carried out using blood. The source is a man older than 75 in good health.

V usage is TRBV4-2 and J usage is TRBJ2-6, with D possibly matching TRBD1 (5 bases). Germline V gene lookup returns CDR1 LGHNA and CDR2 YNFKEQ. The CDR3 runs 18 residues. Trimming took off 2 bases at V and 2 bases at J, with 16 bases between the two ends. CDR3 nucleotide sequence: TGTGCCAGCAGCCAACCGGGCAGGGTAATTGCTGGGGCCAACGTCCTGACTTTC. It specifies CASSQPGRVIAGANVLTF.

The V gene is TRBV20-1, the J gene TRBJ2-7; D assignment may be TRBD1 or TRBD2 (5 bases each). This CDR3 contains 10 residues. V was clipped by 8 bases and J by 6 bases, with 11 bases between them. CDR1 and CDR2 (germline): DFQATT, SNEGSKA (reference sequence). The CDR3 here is CSSGPGEQYF. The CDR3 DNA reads TGCAGTTCGGGACCGGGCGAGCAGTACTTC.

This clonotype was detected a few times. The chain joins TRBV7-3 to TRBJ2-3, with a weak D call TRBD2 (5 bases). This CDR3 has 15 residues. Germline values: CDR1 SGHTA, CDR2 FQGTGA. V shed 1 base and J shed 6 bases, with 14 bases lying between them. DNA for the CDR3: TGTGCCAGCAGCTTAAATGGGCTAGCAGCTGATACGCAGTATTTT. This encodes CASSLNGLAADTQYF.

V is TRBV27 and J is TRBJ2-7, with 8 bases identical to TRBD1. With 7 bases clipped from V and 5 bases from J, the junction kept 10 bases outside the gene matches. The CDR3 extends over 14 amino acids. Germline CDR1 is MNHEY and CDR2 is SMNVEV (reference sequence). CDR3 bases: TGTGCCAGCAACCCCCGGGACAGGTTCCACGAGCAGTACTTC. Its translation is CASNPRDRFHEQYF.

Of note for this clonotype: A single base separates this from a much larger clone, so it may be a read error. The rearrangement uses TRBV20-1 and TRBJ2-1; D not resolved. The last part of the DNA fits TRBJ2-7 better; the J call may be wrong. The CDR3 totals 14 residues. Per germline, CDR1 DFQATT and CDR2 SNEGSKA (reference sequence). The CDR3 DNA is TGCAGTGCACGAGAGCCTAGGTCCTACAATGAGCAGTACTTC. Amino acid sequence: CSAREPRSYNEQYF.

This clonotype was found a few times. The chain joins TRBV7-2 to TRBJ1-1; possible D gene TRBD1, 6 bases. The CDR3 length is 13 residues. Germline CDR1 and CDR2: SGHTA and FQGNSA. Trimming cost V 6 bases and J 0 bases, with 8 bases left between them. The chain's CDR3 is CASRGGLNTEAFF. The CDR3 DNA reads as TGTGCCAGCAGGGGGGGGCTGAACACTGAAGCTTTCTTT.

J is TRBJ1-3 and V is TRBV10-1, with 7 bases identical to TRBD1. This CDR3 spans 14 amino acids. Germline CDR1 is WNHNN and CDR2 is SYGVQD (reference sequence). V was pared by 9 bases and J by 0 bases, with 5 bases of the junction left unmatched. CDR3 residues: CASSDRSSGNTIYF. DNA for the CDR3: TGCGCCAGTTCGGACAGGAGCTCTGGAAACACCATATATTTT.

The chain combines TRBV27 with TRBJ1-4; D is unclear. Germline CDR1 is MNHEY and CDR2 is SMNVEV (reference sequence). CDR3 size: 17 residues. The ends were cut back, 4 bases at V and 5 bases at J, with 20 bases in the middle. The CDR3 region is CASSSNPRTSLNEKLFF. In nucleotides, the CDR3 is TGTGCCAGCAGTTCGAATCCCCGGACGTCCTTAAATGAAAAACTGTTTTTT.

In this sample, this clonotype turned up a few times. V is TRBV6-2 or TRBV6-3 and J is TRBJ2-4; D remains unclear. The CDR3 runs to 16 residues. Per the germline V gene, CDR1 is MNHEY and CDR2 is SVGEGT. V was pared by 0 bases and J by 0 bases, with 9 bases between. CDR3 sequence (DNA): TGTGCCAGCAGTTACTCCGGTGAGCTAGCCAAAAACATTCAGTACTTC. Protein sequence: CASSYSGELAKNIQYF.

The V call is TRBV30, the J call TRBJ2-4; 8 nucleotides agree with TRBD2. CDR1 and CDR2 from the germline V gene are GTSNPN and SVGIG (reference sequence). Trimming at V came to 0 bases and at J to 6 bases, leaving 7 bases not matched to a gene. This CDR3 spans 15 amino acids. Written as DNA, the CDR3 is TGTGCCTGGAGTGTACCCGTTACTAGCGGAAACATTCAGTACTTC. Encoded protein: CAWSVPVTSGNIQYF.

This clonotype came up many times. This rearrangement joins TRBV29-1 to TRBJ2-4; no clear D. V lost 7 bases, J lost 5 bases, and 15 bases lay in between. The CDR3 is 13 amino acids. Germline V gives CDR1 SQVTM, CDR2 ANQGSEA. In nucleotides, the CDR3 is TGCAGCGCGAAAAGACCAGGAGAAAACATTCAGTACTTC. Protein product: CSAKRPGENIQYF.

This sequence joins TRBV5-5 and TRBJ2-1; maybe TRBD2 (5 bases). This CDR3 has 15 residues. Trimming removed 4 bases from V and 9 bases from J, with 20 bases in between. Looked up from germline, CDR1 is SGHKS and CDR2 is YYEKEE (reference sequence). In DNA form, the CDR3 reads TGTGCCAGCAGCCCCGGAGCGGAAGGGTATAGTGAGCAGTTCTTC. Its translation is CASSPGAEGYSEQFF. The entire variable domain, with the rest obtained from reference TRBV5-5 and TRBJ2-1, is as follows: DAGVTQSPTHLIKTRGQQVTLRCSPISGHKSVSWYQQVLGQGPQFIFQYYEKEERGRGNFPDRFSARQFPNYSSELNVNALLLGDSALYLCASSPGAEGYSEQFFGPGTRLTVL.

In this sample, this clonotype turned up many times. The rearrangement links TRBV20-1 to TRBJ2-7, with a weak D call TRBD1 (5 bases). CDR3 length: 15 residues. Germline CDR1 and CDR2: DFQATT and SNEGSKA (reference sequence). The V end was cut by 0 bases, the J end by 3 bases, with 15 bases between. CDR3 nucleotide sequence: TGCAGTGCTAGAGATAATAGACAGTCAAGCTACGAGCAGTACTTC. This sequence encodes CSARDNRQSSYEQYF.

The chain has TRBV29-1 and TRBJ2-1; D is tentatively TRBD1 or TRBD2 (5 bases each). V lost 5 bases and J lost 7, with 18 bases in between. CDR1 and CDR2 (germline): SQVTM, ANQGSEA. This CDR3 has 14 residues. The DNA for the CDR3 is TGCAGCGTTTCCCGGGACCCCAGTATGAATGAGCAGTTCTTC. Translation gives CSVSRDPSMNEQFF.

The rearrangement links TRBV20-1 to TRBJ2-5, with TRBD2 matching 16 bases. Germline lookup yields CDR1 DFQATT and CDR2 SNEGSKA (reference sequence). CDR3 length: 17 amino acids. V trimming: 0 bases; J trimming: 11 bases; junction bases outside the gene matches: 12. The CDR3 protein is CSARDSGTSGRENEQYF. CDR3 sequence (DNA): TGCAGTGCTAGAGATTCCGGGACTAGCGGGAGGGAGAATGAGCAGTACTTC.

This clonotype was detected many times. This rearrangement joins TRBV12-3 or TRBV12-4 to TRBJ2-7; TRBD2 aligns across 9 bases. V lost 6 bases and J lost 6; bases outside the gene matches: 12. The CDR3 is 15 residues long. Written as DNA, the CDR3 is TGTGCCAGCAGGCCCGGCGGGAGGGGTGGGGTCGAGCAGTACTTC. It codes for CASRPGGRGGVEQYF.

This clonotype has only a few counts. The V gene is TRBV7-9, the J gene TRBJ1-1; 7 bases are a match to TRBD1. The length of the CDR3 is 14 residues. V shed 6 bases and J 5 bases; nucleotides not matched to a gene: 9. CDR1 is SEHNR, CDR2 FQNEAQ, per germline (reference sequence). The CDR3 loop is CASRPRTGRTEAFF. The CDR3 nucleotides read TGTGCCAGCAGACCCCGGACAGGAAGGACTGAAGCTTTCTTT.

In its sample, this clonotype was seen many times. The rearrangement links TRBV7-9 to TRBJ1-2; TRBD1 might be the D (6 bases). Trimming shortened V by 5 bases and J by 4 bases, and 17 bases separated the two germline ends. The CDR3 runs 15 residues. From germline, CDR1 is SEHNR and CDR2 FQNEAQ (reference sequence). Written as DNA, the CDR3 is TGTGCCAGCAGCGGACAGCCCGGGCCAAGCTATGGCTACACCTTC. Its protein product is CASSGQPGPSYGYTF.

CDR3 DNA: TGTGCCAGAAGCTACCGACTAGACGTTGGCAATGAGCAGTTCTTC. Protein: CARSYRLDVGNEQFF. The chain links TRBV5-3 to TRBJ2-1; D perhaps matches TRBD2 (6 bases). TRBV5-3 is classed as an ORF, of uncertain function. Trimming removed 3 bases at V and 6 bases at J, with 16 bases between. The CDR3 runs to 15 residues.

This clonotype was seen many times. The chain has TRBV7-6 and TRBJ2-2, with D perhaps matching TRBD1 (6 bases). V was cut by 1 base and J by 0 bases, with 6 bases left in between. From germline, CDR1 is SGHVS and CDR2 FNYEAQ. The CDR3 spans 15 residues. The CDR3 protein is CASSLDRANTGELFF. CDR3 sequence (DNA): TGTGCCAGCAGCTTAGACAGGGCGAACACCGGGGAGCTGTTTTTT.

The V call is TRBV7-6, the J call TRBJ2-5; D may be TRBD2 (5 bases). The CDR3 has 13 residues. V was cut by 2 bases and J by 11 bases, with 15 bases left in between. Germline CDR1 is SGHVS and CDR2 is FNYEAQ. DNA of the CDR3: TGTGCCAGCAGCTTAAAAGAGGGCGCCGGGCAGTACTTC. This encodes CASSLKEGAGQYF.

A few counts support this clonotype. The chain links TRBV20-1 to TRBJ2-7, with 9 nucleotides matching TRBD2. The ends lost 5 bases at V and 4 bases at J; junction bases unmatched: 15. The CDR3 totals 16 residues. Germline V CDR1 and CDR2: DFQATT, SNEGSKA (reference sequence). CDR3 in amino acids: CSADIAGAPPSYEQYF. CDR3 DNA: TGCAGTGCTGATATAGCGGGAGCCCCGCCCTCTTACGAGCAGTACTTC.

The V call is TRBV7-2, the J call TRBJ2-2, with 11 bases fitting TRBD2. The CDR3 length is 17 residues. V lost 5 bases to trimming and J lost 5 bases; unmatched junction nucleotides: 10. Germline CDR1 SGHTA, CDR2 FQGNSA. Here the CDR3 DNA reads TGTGCCAGCAGCCCCCATAGTCGGACTAGCGGGACCGGGGAGCTGTTTTTT. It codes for CASSPHSRTSGTGELFF.

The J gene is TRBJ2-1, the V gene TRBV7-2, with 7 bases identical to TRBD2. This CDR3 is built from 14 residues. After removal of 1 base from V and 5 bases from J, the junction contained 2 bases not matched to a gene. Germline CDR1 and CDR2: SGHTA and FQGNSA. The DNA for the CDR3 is TGTGCCAGCAGCTTAGGCGGGAGAAACAATGAGCAGTTCTTC. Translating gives CASSLGGRNNEQFF.